A single T cell receptor beta chain is shown here with its context. The record originates from a study of blood T cell repertoires in COVID-19. Overall study context: T cells, B-cell-depleted T cells, or PBMCs supplied cDNA or gDNA.

Authors' analysis steps: Reference gene primer amplification yielded estimated nucleated cell counts. Clones were sequenced by immunoSEQ multiplex PCR, and TCRdb holds only the in-frame ones, with some missing. Clone size and V and J calls were adopted from that table, with D and trimming inferred from the DNA. The repertoire includes roughly 340,000 clones, approximately 87% of them detected once, and around 1.9% sits in the top ten. In germline, CDR1 is LNHNV, CDR2 YYDKDF (reference sequence). The CDR3 is made up of 15 amino acids. The V end was cut by 0 bases, the J end by 4 bases, with 10 bases between. Enrollees, about 18 to 100 years old, lived in fewer than 25 US areas. Cohorts were based on clinical histories the participants reported.

The TCR originated in a man aged 35-49 years in a cohort exposed to, infected with or recovered from COVID-19 (not recorded which). This rearrangement joins TRBV15 to TRBJ2-1; the D gene is possibly TRBD2 (5 bases). Input material: PBMCs or T cells enriched from blood (not recorded which). The DNA of the CDR3 is TGTGCCACCAGCAGAGATTTAGGGAGTTACAATGAGCAGTTCTTC. This encodes CATSRDLGSYNEQFF.